The clone carrying this TCR beta chain turned up a few times. Antigen specificity is unknown. Tagging with unique molecular identifiers was a feature of the TCR beta cDNA libraries. In TCRdb, the PCR reads were re-called with MiXCR into one record per CDR3 protein. This repertoire shows around 700,000 distinct CDR3 sequences, more than 50% found once; its top ten account for approximately 11%. This sample was included in a study of post-analysis software for immune sequencing data. The study, taken as a whole, reports: In patients, five or six TRBV segments were more frequent than in controls, with TRBV5-6, TRBV5-1 and TRBV20-1 among them. Diversity measured as normalized Chao1 was significantly lower in multiple sclerosis patients than in controls.

This CDR3 is 16 amino acids long. CDR1 and CDR2 from the germline V gene are SEHNR and FQNEAQ (reference sequence). With 1 base removed from V and 1 base from J, the gap between germline ends came to 12 bases. The TCR comes from a girl aged 2 to 9 with multiple sclerosis. The chain combines TRBV7-9 with TRBJ2-3; D not resolved. The specimen was blood. Here the CDR3 reads CASSLVSGLGTDTQYF. CDR3 bases: TGTGCCAGCAGCTTAGTATCTGGGCTCGGCACAGATACGCAGTATTTT.